This T cell receptor (beta chain) was sequenced during a study of shared clonotypes between healthy human individuals. Study results and limitations: The genetic and exposure-history diversity represented was limited by few donors. Generally, estimated richness proved larger in naive subsets than it did in memory subsets.

Naive CD8 isolation took CD45RO-negative cells positively selected for CCR7 and excluded terminally differentiated effector memory CD45RA+ cells. CDR3 length equals 15 residues. Germline CDR1 reads SGDLS; CDR2 reads YYNGEE. The V segment lost 5 bases and the J segment 2 bases; nucleotides outside the gene matches: 10. Note on this clone: Its antigen is not known.

Running of the assay took place at deep level. Original data processing: Filtering was not the same, since immunoSEQ gave junction-only sequences without quality scores. The method was immunoSEQ multiplex PCR; TCRdb's version includes in-frame clones alone and lacks a portion of them. V, J and clone size were drawn from that table, and D and trimming were deduced from the DNA. The sample lists fewer than 1 million clones, 95% to 97% occurring once. The TCR was taken from a young man in good health. The material sequenced was naive CD8+ T cells sorted from blood. The chain recombines TRBV9 with TRBJ2-7; 7 bases map to TRBD1. The CDR3 DNA sequence: TGTGCCAGCAGTGTAAGTGGGGACAGAACCTACGAGCAGTACTTC. Its protein is CASSVSGDRTYEQYF.